This is a list of T cell receptor beta chains from one sample in a study of CD8 T cells in Susac syndrome. TCRdb processed the immunoSEQ multiplex PCR reads anew with MiXCR; each CDR3 protein has one entry. The sample holds 75,000 to 80,000 distinct CDR3 sequences, roughly 94% seen once. Sequences were obtained from CD8+ T cells from PBMCs. These receptor sequences come from a human donor with Susac syndrome. CDR3s include the opening cysteine and the closing phenylalanine or tryptophan. The order of the fields is J gene, clone size, V gene, D gene, CDR3 DNA, CDR3 protein. A D gene is named only where the DNA matches it firmly. Clone size is shown for a subset of rows, as once, few, many or a class of expanded clone.

TRBJ1-1 . TRBV9 . TGTGCCAGCAGCGGGGGCACTTTCACTGAAGCTTTCTTT CASSGGTFTEAFF
TRBJ2-2 . TRBV12-3/TRBV12-4 . TGTGCCAGCACTTACTACTCAGACGTGGGGAAGGGAAGCACCGGGGAGCTGTTTTTT CASTYYSDVGKGSTGELFF
TRBJ2-7 . TRBV2 . TGTGCCAGCATTGGGGGTCGTCACGAGCAGTACTTC CASIGGRHEQYF
TRBJ1-1 . TRBV3-1 . TGTGCCAGCAGCCAAGGACCGGGTAACACTGAAGCTTTCTTT CASSQGPGNTEAFF
TRBJ1-1 . TRBV5-1 TRBD1 TGCGCCAGCAGCTCCGCAGGGGGACTCACTGAAGCTTTCTTT CASSSAGGLTEAFF
TRBJ1-4 . TRBV27 . TGTGCCAGCACCGCATACAGACCCTCAAATGAAAAACTGTTTTTT CASTAYRPSNEKLFF
TRBJ2-7 . TRBV6-5 . TGTGCCAGCAGTTATTCGTTTATGAGCTCCTACGAGCAGTACTTC CASSYSFMSSYEQYF
TRBJ2-4 few TRBV5-1 . TGCGCCAGCAGCCCGGACAGTCTAGCCAAAAACATTCAGTACTTC CASSPDSLAKNIQYF
TRBJ1-2 . TRBV29-1 . TGCAGCGTCCCCGGGACGGAATGGGGCTACACCTTC CSVPGTEWGYTF
TRBJ2-4 once TRBV7-2 TRBD1 TGTGCCAGCAGCTTAATGAAGGACAGGGTGTACATTCAGTACTTC CASSLMKDRVYIQYF
TRBJ2-7 once TRBV18 . TGTGCCAGCTCACCACCGAGCCGGGGGGCGCGATACGAGCAGTACTTC CASSPPSRGARYEQYF
TRBJ2-5 . TRBV4-1 . TGCGCCAGCAGCCAAACTCCGGCAGGGCAGTACCAAGAGACCCAGTACTTC CASSQTPAGQYQETQYF
TRBJ1-6 once TRBV7-9 TRBD1 TGTGCCAGCAGCTTTGGGACAGGGGGGACACCCCTCCACTTT CASSFGTGGTPLHF
TRBJ2-2 . TRBV24-1 TRBD1 TGTGCCACCAGTGACGCAGACAGGGCGAACACCGGGGAGCTGTTTTTT CATSDADRANTGELFF
TRBJ2-1 . TRBV12-3/TRBV12-4 . TGTGCCAGCGAGGACGCTACTATTGAGCAGTTCTTC CASEDATIEQFF
TRBJ1-1 . TRBV6-4 . TGTGCCAGCAGTGATAAGGGCACTGAAGCTTTCTTT CASSDKGTEAFF
TRBJ1-1 . TRBV7-9 . TGTGCCAGCAGCTTCGGTTACACTGAAGCTTTCTTT CASSFGYTEAFF
TRBJ1-1 . TRBV29-1 . TGCAGGGTGACTCGGCGCGCTGAAGCTTTCTTT CRVTRRAEAFF
TRBJ2-6 . TRBV4-1 . TGCGCCAGCGGGGGTAGCTCTGGGGCCAACGTCCTGACTTTC CASGGSSGANVLTF
TRBJ2-1 . TRBV12-5 . TGTGCTAGTGCGGTCGAGAACAGGGATAATGAGCAGTTCTTC CASAVENRDNEQFF
TRBJ2-5 . TRBV28 TRBD1 TGTGCCAGCAGATTGGACAGGGCCATTCAAGAGACCCAGTACTTC CASRLDRAIQETQYF
TRBJ2-5 . TRBV5-1 TRBD1 TGCGCCAGCAGAGCAGGACAGGGGGCTCTAACCGTCCAAGAGACCCAGTACTTC CASRAGQGALTVQETQYF
TRBJ2-6 few TRBV12-3/TRBV12-4 . TGTGCCAGCAGACCCGGTGGGGCCAACGTCCTGACTTTC CASRPGGANVLTF
TRBJ1-1 . TRBV12-3/TRBV12-4 . TGTGCCAGCAGTTTGCGGGGGAATGAAGCTTTCTTT CASSLRGNEAFF
TRBJ1-6 . TRBV9 TRBD1 TGTGCCAGCAGCCCAGGGGACAGAACAGCGTTACCCCTCCACTTT CASSPGDRTALPLHF
TRBJ1-1 . TRBV7-8 . TGTGCCAGCAGCCTCCGAAGCTTAATGAACACTGAAGCTTTCTTT CASSLRSLMNTEAFF
TRBJ2-7 . TRBV27 . TGTGCCAGCAGTTTGGGGGCTAGCGCCTACGAGCAGTACTTC CASSLGASAYEQYF
TRBJ2-7 . TRBV3-1 . TGTGCCAGCAGCCAAGTCCGGGGGGCGCGATACGAGCAGTACTTC CASSQVRGARYEQYF
TRBJ1-1 once TRBV19 TRBD1 TGTGCCAGTAGTATACTCGACAGGGGTGGCACTGAAGCTTTCTTT CASSILDRGGTEAFF
TRBJ1-1 . TRBV19 . TGTGCCAGTAGCATTGGGAGGAAAGCTTTCTTT CASSIGRKAFF
TRBJ2-3 . TRBV5-1 . TGCGCCAGCAGCTTGGACCCCACAGATACGCAGTATTTT CASSLDPTDTQYF
TRBJ2-3 . TRBV4-1 TRBD2 TGCGCCAGCAGCCTTAGCGGGGGGACCCCAGATACGCAGTATTTT CASSLSGGTPDTQYF
TRBJ2-5 . TRBV15 TRBD2 TGTGCCACCAGCAGAGAAAGGACTAGAAAAGAGACCCAGTACTTC CATSRERTRKETQYF
TRBJ1-2 . TRBV11-2 TRBD1 TGTGCCAGCAGCCTCTGGGGGCGCGGACAGGGGGCGTTTGGCTACACCTTC CASSLWGRGQGAFGYTF
TRBJ1-6 once TRBV6-2/TRBV6-3 . TGTGCCAGCAGTTACTCGCGACGGGAGAGAGATAATTCACCCCTCCACTTT CASSYSRRERDNSPLHF
TRBJ2-3 . TRBV6-2/TRBV6-3 . TGTGCCAGCAGTTACTCGATCCAGGGGTTGCAAGATACGCAGTATTTT CASSYSIQGLQDTQYF
TRBJ1-6 . TRBV20-1 . TGCAGTGCTAGAGAGAGGCTGGAGTTAAGACTAAATAATTCACCCCTCCACTTT CSARERLELRLNNSPLHF
TRBJ2-4 . TRBV7-9 . TGTGCCAGCAGCCAATGGGTCCCAACCCTAGCCAAAAACATTCAGTACTTC CASSQWVPTLAKNIQYF
TRBJ1-4 . TRBV20-1 . TGCAGTGCGAGAACCGGGACCCCAGGAGAAAAACTGTTTTTT CSARTGTPGEKLFF
TRBJ1-1 . TRBV20-1 . TGCAGTGCTAGAGTACAAGGATCTGACACTGAAGCTTTCTTT CSARVQGSDTEAFF
TRBJ2-5 . TRBV29-1 . TGCAGCGCACAGGGGAGGGAGACCCAGTACTTC CSAQGRETQYF
TRBJ2-5 . TRBV7-9 TRBD1 TGTGCCAGCAGCTACCATGACAGGGTGGTCGAGACCCAGTACTTC CASSYHDRVVETQYF
TRBJ2-7 . TRBV7-9 TRBD1 TGTGCCGGTGGCGGACAGGGAGACTACGAGCAGTACTTC CAGGGQGDYEQYF
TRBJ1-2 . TRBV19 . TGTGCCAGTAGTCTCCCAGGGGATGGCTACACCTTC CASSLPGDGYTF
TRBJ2-5 once TRBV14 TRBD1 TGTGCCAGCAGCCAAGTACGAAGGGACAGGGGAAATAAAGAGACCCAGTACTTC CASSQVRRDRGNKETQYF
TRBJ2-7 . TRBV27 . TGTGCCAGCAGTACGACCGGCTCCTACGAGCAGTACTTC CASSTTGSYEQYF
TRBJ1-3 . TRBV9 . TGTGCCAGCAGCCCCCGACGGGGCTCTGGAAACACCATATATTTT CASSPRRGSGNTIYF
TRBJ1-2 once TRBV7-9 . TGTGCCAGCAGCTTTGGGGGGACAAACTATGGCTACACCTTC CASSFGGTNYGYTF
TRBJ2-4 once TRBV10-3 TRBD2 TGTGCCATCTCCCCGGGCGGGGGGCGGAACATTCAGTACTTC CAISPGGGRNIQYF
TRBJ1-2 . TRBV15 TRBD1 TGTGCCACCAGCCCCCGAGGAGGACAGGAACGTCAGGAGGGCTACACCTTC CATSPRGGQERQEGYTF
TRBJ1-6 once TRBV30 . TGTGCCTGGAAACCAATCACGAGACCCCTCCACTTT CAWKPITRPLHF
TRBJ1-2 . TRBV5-4 TRBD1 TGTGCCAGCAGAGGGACAGGGGAAGGCTACACCTTC CASRGTGEGYTF
TRBJ1-1 . TRBV9 . TGTGCCAGCAGCGTAGAGGGGTTGTCTGAAGCTTTCTTT CASSVEGLSEAFF
TRBJ2-1 . TRBV3-1 TRBD2 TGTGCCAGCAGCCCAGGACTAGCGGGGGGCTCATACAATGAGCAGTTCTTC CASSPGLAGGSYNEQFF
TRBJ2-6 . TRBV5-1 . TGCGCCAGCAGCCCTGGGGCCAACGTCCTGACTTTC CASSPGANVLTF
TRBJ2-5 . TRBV3-1 . TGTGCCAGCAGCACTCCGGAGACCCAGTACTTC CASSTPETQYF
TRBJ2-7 . TRBV12-3/TRBV12-4 . TGTGCCAGCACCCCAGGGACCCCCAGCTCCTACGAGCAGTACTTC CASTPGTPSSYEQYF
TRBJ2-1 . TRBV14 . TGTGCCAGCAGCCAACAGGGGTTCGCCTACAATGAGCAGTTCTTC CASSQQGFAYNEQFF
TRBJ1-4 . TRBV6-5 . TGTGCCAGCAGTTTTGGACACGTCCAACCTGCAACTAATGAAAAACTGTTTTTT CASSFGHVQPATNEKLFF